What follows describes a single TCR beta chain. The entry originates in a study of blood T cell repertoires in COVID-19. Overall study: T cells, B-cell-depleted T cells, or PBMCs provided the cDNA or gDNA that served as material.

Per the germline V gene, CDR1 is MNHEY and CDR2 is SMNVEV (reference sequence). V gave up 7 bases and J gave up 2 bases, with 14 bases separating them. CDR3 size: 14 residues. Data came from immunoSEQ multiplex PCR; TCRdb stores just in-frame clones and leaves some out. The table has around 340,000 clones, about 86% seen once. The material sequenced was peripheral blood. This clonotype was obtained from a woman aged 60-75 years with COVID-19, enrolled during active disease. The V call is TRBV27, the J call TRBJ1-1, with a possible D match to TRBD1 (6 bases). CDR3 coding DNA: TGTGCCAGCAAGGGGGTTAGAAAAAACACTGAAGCTTTCTTT. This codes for CASKGVRKNTEAFF.